Described below is a single T cell receptor beta chain sequence and its context. Its antigen is still unknown. Profiling relied on immunoSEQ multiplex PCR, and the TCRdb table lists in-frame clones only, not all of them. The repertoire includes some 150,000 clones, less than 90% of them detected once, and 5.5% to 8.5% sits in the top ten. This sample was taken from a study of T cell responses to AZD1222 COVID-19 vaccine. CDR3 length: 13 amino acids. The V gene end was trimmed by 3 bases and the J gene end by 7 bases; junction bases not matched to a gene: 1. Per the germline V gene, CDR1 is SGHTA and CDR2 is FQGNSA. Broader study findings: With two AZD1222 doses given, Spike-specific TCR breadth and depth both rose.

The chain links TRBV7-2 to TRBJ2-2; 8 nucleotides match TRBD2. The clonotype was recovered from an adult who had recovered from COVID-19. The sample was peripheral blood, taken after recovery from COVID-19. CDR3 DNA: TGTGCCAGCAGCTTTACTAGCGGCGGGGAGCTGTTTTTT. Residues: CASSFTSGGELFF. Together with reference TRBV7-2 and TRBJ2-2, the CDR3 gives the full variable domain: GAGVSQSPSNKVTEKGKDVELRCDPISGHTALYWYRQSLGQGLEFLIYFQGNSAPDKSGLPSDRFSAERTGGSVSTLTIQRTQQEDSAVYLCASSFTSGGELFFGEGSRLTVL.